This T cell receptor beta chain was captured in a study of molecular identifiers for immune sequencing clone quantification. Across the study: Replicates involved a five-way split of RNA from approximately 20,000 or 98,000 naive CD8 cells, with sequencing of four.

Study observations and caveats: In CMV-specific effectors, clones above 20 copies held over 98% of molecules; naive, under 1%.

Sorted inputs of about 17,000 to 1,100,000 cells, with 10%, 30% or 50% RNA, yielded naive CD8 libraries. TCRdb redid the calling of the PCR reads with MiXCR, one entry per CDR3 protein. Altogether around 470,000 distinct CDR3 sequences are present, under 30% being singletons, with the ten largest covering over 0.6%. This clonotype was recorded a few times. The target antigen is unknown. Input material: naive CD8+ T cells from blood, with Jurkat cell RNA spiked in. This sample's subset: FACS-sorted CD8+CD4-CCR7+CD45RA+ naive T cells. The receptor was isolated from a human donor in good health. Some libraries in this study had Jurkat cell RNA spiked in.

CDR3 DNA sequence: TGTGCCAGCAGCTTACCGGCAGGGGGAGTCCCCCACAATGAGCAGTTCTTC. It codes for CASSLPAGGVPHNEQFF. V gene TRBV7-9 combines with J gene TRBJ2-1, with 7 nucleotides matching TRBD1. CDR1 and CDR2 from the germline V gene are SEHNR and FQNEAQ (reference sequence). The trim removed 2 bases at V and 5 bases at J, leaving 12 bases unmatched. This CDR3 spans 17 amino acids.